This TCR beta chain was retrieved from a study of blood T cell repertoires in COVID-19. Study background: The United States, Italy and Spain provided the acute and convalescent COVID-19 samples. From T cells, B-cell-depleted T cells, or PBMCs came the material, which was cDNA or gDNA.

Trimming stripped 7 bases from V and 7 bases from J, with 14 bases between. Per germline, CDR1 SGHNT and CDR2 YYREEE (reference sequence). This CDR3 spans 12 amino acids. Original methodology: Researchers report that nucleated cell counts were estimated from reference gene primer amplification. TCRdb's copy holds only in-frame clones and misses some; the assay was immunoSEQ multiplex PCR. V and J calls and clone size are given by that table; D and trimming were obtained from the DNA. The profile covers about 320,000 clones, with approximately 85% appearing a single time and more than 6% taken by the ten largest.

The receptor comes from a human donor in a cohort sampled during active COVID-19. The gene calls are TRBV5-4 and TRBJ1-2; unclear D gene. The source material was peripheral blood. The DNA of the CDR3 is TGTGCCAGCTCCCCACCCGGCGGTGGCTACACCTTC. Encoded protein: CASSPPGGGYTF.